The clone carrying this T cell receptor beta chain was seen only a few times. Its antigen remains unidentified. This sample is drawn from a study of T cell repertoires in cytomegalovirus infection. Study context: As its CMV epitopes, the study selected recently identified HLA-C-restricted and well-studied HLA-B-restricted targets.

Deletions cut 0 bases from V and 4 bases from J, with 16 bases between. Germline CDR1 reads LGHNA; CDR2 reads YSLEER. The CDR3 loop spans 17 amino acids. One entry per CDR3 protein results from TCRdb running MiXCR on the reads. The sample records about 480,000 distinct CDR3 sequences, about 33% being singletons. Whole-study findings and limits: HLA-C-restricted CMV clonotypes gave the most frequent clonotype in two of eight donors.

This TCR was recovered from a human donor in good health (CMV status not recorded). Some clones in this sample may be carry-over from other donors' samples. The sequencing used cultured PBMCs, collected from culture after CMV antigen stimulation. The chain couples TRBV4-3 to TRBJ2-1; tentatively, D is TRBD2 (5 bases). CDR3 protein: CASSQDLVAGIYNEQFF. CDR3 DNA: TGCGCCAGCAGCCAAGATTTGGTGGCGGGTATTTACAATGAGCAGTTCTTC.